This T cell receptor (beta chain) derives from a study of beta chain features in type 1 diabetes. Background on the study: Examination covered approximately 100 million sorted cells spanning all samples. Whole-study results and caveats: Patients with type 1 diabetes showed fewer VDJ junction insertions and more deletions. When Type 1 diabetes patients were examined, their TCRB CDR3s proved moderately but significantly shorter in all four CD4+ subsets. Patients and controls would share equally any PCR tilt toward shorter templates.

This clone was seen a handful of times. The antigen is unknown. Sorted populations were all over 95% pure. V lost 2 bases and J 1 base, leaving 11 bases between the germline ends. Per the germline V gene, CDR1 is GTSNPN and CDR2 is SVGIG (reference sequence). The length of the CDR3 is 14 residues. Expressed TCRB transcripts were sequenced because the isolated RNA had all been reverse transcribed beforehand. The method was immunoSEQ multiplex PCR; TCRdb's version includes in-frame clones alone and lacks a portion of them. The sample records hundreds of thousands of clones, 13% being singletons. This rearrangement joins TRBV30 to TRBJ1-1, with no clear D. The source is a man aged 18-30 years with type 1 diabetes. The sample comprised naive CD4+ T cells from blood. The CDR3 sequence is CAWSLTTGNTEAFF. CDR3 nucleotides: TGTGCCTGGAGTTTGACGACGGGGAACACTGAAGCTTTCTTT.